In its sample, the clone carrying this TCR beta chain was seen a few times. Its antigen is currently unknown. TCRdb called the 5' RACE reads again in MiXCR, with one record for every CDR3 protein. The profile shows 150,000 to 250,000 distinct CDR3 sequences, 9.5% to 15% of them singletons. V lost 4 bases, J lost 0 bases, and 12 bases lay in between. The germline CDR1 and CDR2 sequences are MGHRA and YSYEKL. This CDR3 contains 15 residues. This sample was taken from a study of CD8 T cells in ankylosing spondylitis. General study findings and limits: Reactive arthritis synovial fluid and blood previously showed some of these motif variants.

The chain combines TRBV4-1 with TRBJ1-1; D is unclear. The TCR was taken from a male donor with ankylosing spondylitis or in good health (not recorded which). Sequenced material: blood, either unsorted or a sorted T cell fraction (not recorded which). In DNA form, the CDR3 reads TGCGCCAGCAGCCCCCCACTCAAGGTGAACACTGAAGCTTTCTTT. It codes for CASSPPLKVNTEAFF.